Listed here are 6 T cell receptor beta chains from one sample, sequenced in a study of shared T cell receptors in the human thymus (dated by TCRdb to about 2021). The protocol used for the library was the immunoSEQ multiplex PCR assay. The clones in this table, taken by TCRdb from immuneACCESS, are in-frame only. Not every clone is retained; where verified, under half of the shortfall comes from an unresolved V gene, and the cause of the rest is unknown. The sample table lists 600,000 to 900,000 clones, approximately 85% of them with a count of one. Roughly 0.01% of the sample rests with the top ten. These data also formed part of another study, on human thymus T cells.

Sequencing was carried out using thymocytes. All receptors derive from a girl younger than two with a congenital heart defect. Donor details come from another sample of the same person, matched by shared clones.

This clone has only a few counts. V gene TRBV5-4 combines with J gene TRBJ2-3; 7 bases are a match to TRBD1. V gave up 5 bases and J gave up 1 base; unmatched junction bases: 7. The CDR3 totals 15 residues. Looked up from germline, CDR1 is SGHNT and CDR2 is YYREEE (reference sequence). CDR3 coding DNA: TGTGCCAGCAGAAACCGACAGGGACGCACAGATACGCAGTATTTT. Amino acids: CASRNRQGRTDTQYF.

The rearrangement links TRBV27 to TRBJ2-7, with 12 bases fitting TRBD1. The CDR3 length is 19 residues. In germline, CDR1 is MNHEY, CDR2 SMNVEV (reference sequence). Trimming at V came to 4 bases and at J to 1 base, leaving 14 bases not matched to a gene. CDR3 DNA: TGTGCCAGCAGTTCGCCGTCCCGGGACAGGGGGCTTAGGTCCTACGAGCAGTACTTC. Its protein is CASSSPSRDRGLRSYEQYF.

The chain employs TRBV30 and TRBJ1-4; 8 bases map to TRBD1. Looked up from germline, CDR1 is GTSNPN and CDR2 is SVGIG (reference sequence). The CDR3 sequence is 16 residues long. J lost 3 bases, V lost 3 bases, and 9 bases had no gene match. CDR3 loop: CAWSRSTGGSNEKLFF. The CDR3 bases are TGTGCCTGGAGCCGTTCCACAGGGGGGTCTAATGAAAAACTGTTTTTT.

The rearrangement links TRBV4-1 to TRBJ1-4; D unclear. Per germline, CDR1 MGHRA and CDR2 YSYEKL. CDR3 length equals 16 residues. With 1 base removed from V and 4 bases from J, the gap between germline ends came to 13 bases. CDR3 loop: CASSQGVAGHNEKLFF. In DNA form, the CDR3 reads TGCGCCAGCAGCCAAGGTGTCGCAGGTCATAATGAAAAACTGTTTTTT.

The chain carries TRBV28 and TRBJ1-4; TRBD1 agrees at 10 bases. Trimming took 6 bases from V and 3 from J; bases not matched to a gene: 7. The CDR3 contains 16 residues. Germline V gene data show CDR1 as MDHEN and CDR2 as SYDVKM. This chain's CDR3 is CASSPDRGVANEKLFF. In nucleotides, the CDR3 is TGTGCCAGCAGCCCGGACAGGGGGGTAGCTAATGAAAAACTGTTTTTT.

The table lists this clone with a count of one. The CDR3 region has the DNA TGTGCCAGCAGTGGGGGACATTGGGGTTCACCCCTCCACTTT. This translates into CASSGGHWGSPLHF. This chain links TRBV27 with TRBJ1-6, with D possibly being TRBD1 (6 bases). Trimming removed 5 bases from V and 9 bases from J, with 14 bases in between. The germline gives CDR1 MNHEY, CDR2 SMNVEV (reference sequence). This CDR3 has 14 residues.